The next 21 T cell receptor beta chains were all read from a single sample in a study of T cell responses to AZD1222 COVID-19 vaccine. Here immunoSEQ multiplex PCR was the method, and the copy in TCRdb shows in-frame clones only, minus some. The sample records about 130,000 clones, just over 90% being singletons. Sample: peripheral blood, taken on day 0 of AZD1222 vaccination. The receptors originated from an adult in good health.

The chain links TRBV5-4 to TRBJ1-4, with 8 positions matching TRBD1. Germline V lookup: CDR1 SGHNT, CDR2 YYREEE (reference sequence). The V and J ends lost 4 bases and 2 bases, in that order; junction bases with no gene match: 4. The CDR3 totals 15 residues. In DNA form, the CDR3 reads TGTGCCAGCAGCCGACAGGGGTGGACTAATGAAAAACTGTTTTTT. Amino acids: CASSRQGWTNEKLFF.

The genes are TRBV2 and TRBJ1-5, with TRBD1 identical over 8 bases. The CDR3 has 16 amino acids. Germline V lookup: CDR1 SNHLY, CDR2 FYNNEI. Trimming took 3 bases from V and 0 from J; bases not matched to a gene: 4. The CDR3 is CASSEWTGRSNQPQHF. As DNA, the CDR3 is TGTGCCAGCAGTGAGTGGACAGGGCGTAGCAATCAGCCCCAGCATTTT.

In its sample, this clone was seen once. The chain recombines TRBV7-6 with TRBJ1-1, with D perhaps TRBD1 (5 bases). The CDR3 loop spans 12 amino acids. CDR1 is SGHVS, CDR2 FNYEAQ, per germline. Trimming left V 5 bases short and J 4 bases short, with 8 bases between. CDR3 protein: CASSQGRTEAFF. DNA for the CDR3: TGTGCCAGCAGCCAGGGCCGCACTGAAGCTTTCTTT.

The CDR3 nucleotides are TGTGCCAGCACCCATTGGGGGACAGGGAACACTGAAGCTTTCTTT. This sequence encodes CASTHWGTGNTEAFF. J is TRBJ1-1 and V is TRBV3-1 (or the pseudogene TRBV3-2); 8 nucleotides align to TRBD1. Germline trimming cut 7 bases from V and 1 base from J; bases unmatched to any gene: 8. The CDR3 has 15 amino acids. CDR1 and CDR2 (germline): LGHDT, YNNKEL (reference sequence).

This chain connects TRBV18 to TRBJ1-1, with no clear D. V was trimmed by 3 bases and J by 2 bases, leaving 13 bases between them. The CDR3 extends over 15 amino acids. Per the germline V gene, CDR1 is KGHSH and CDR2 is LQKENI. This CDR3 is CASSPSGADNTEAFF. The CDR3 DNA sequence: TGTGCCAGCTCACCCTCGGGAGCGGACAACACTGAAGCTTTCTTT. The whole variable domain, filled in from reference TRBV18 and TRBJ1-1, reads NAGVMQNPRHLVRRRGQEARLRCSPMKGHSHVYWYRQLPEEGLKFMVYLQKENIIDESGMPKERFSAEFPKEGPSILRIQQVVRGDSAAYFCASSPSGADNTEAFFGQGTRLTVV.

The rearrangement uses TRBV6-6 and TRBJ2-1; no clear D gene. V shed 0 bases and J shed 3 bases, with 6 bases lying between them. Germline CDR1 is MNHNY and CDR2 is SVGAGI (reference sequence). The CDR3 has 14 residues. The CDR3 DNA sequence: TGTGCCAGCAGTTACTCTGGTCACTACAATGAGCAGTTCTTC. Amino acid sequence: CASSYSGHYNEQFF.

This chain connects TRBV15 to TRBJ1-2, with a tentative D call TRBD1 (5 bases). The CDR3 loop spans 13 amino acids. Deletions cut 3 bases from V and 7 bases from J, with 12 bases between. The V gene's germline CDR1 is LNHNV and CDR2 YYDKDF (reference sequence). This CDR3 is CATSRGPGRGYTF. CDR3 bases: TGTGCCACCAGCAGGGGACCGGGTCGTGGCTACACCTTC.

V and J are TRBV12-2 and TRBJ1-1. TRBV12-2 is a recognized pseudogene. The CDR3 consists of 15 residues. This CDR3 reads CASRLERGPETEAFF. The CDR3 region has the DNA TGTGCAAGTCGCCTAGAGCGAGGCCCGGAGACTGAAGCTTTCTTT.

The V and J genes are TRBV19 and TRBJ2-3, with D perhaps matching TRBD2 (5 bases). The germline V gene has CDR1 LNHDA and CDR2 SQIVND (reference sequence). V gave up 6 bases and J gave up 5 bases, with 24 bases separating them. This CDR3 has 17 amino acids. In DNA form, the CDR3 reads TGTGCCAGTAGGGCCATTAGCGCGGAAAATCGGGGAGATACGCAGTATTTT. It yields the protein CASRAISAENRGDTQYF.

The V gene is TRBV7-9, the J gene TRBJ2-4, with 8 bases matching TRBD2. V was clipped by 5 bases and J by 7 bases; unmatched bases: 7. CDR1 SEHNR and CDR2 FQNEAQ come from the germline V gene (reference sequence). The CDR3 loop spans 14 amino acids. The CDR3 loop is CASSDQSSGNIQYF. The CDR3 DNA reads as TGTGCCAGCAGCGACCAATCTAGCGGGAACATTCAGTACTTC.

The CDR3 DNA reads TGTGCCAGCAGTCGGGACAGGGGATTTGGCTACACCTTC. It is translated as CASSRDRGFGYTF. V gene TRBV5-4 combines with J gene TRBJ1-2; 10 nucleotides line up with TRBD1. Germline V CDR1 and CDR2: SGHNT, YYREEE (reference sequence). The ends lost 5 bases at V and 7 bases at J; junction bases unmatched: 5. The CDR3 loop spans 13 amino acids.

The chain employs TRBV19 and TRBJ2-3, with 9 positions matching TRBD2. From germline, CDR1 is LNHDA and CDR2 SQIVND (reference sequence). The junction had 7 bases not matched to a gene; V was cut back by 7 bases and J by 2 bases. The CDR3 totals 15 residues. CDR3 residues: CASTPGLAATDTQYF. Here the CDR3 DNA reads TGTGCCAGTACCCCGGGACTAGCAGCCACAGATACGCAGTATTTT.

The gene calls are TRBV9 and TRBJ1-2, with D possibly matching TRBD1 (6 bases). V lost 4 bases, J lost 8 bases, and 9 bases lay in between. Looked up from germline, CDR1 is SGDLS and CDR2 is YYNGEE. The CDR3 runs to 11 residues. CDR3 DNA sequence: TGTGCCAGCAGCCCAGGGGTGGGCTACACCTTC. Translating gives CASSPGVGYTF.

This clone appeared a few times. The chain couples TRBV28 to TRBJ1-6; D is ambiguous. The CDR3 covers 12 residues. Per the germline V gene, CDR1 is MDHEN and CDR2 is SYDVKM. V gave up 2 bases and J gave up 7 bases, with 3 bases separating them. The CDR3 is CASSLPNSPLHF. The CDR3 nucleotides read TGTGCCAGCAGTTTACCGAATTCACCCCTCCACTTT. Using reference TRBV28 and TRBJ1-6 for the parts outside the CDR3, the full variable domain is DVKVTQSSRYLVKRTGEKVFLECVQDMDHENMFWYRQDPGLGLRLIYFSYDVKMKEKGDIPEGYSVSREKKERFSLILESASTNQTSMYLCASSLPNSPLHFGNGTRLTVT.

The chain is built from TRBV3-1 (or the pseudogene TRBV3-2) and TRBJ1-3, with D uncertain. Germline V gives CDR1 LGHDT, CDR2 YNNKEL (reference sequence). This CDR3 comprises 14 residues. V lost 0 bases to trimming and J lost 5 bases, with 8 bases between them. The CDR3, as DNA: TGTGCCAGCAGCCAAGAACCACTCAGAAACACCATATATTTT. The encoded protein is CASSQEPLRNTIYF.

The V gene is TRBV4-3, the J gene TRBJ1-5; D is uncertain. CDR3 length: 13 amino acids. Germline V gene lookup returns CDR1 LGHNA and CDR2 YSLEER. V dropped 4 bases and J dropped 5 bases, with 9 bases sitting between them. The CDR3 DNA is TGCGCCAGCAGCCCCCGCGCCCATCAGCCCCAGCATTTT. Encoded protein: CASSPRAHQPQHF.

In its sample, this clone was seen once. This sequence joins TRBV9 and TRBJ2-6; weak D call: TRBD1 (6 bases). The V end lost 4 bases, the J end lost 0 bases, and 20 bases lay between the germline ends. This CDR3 region has 19 residues. Germline CDR1 is SGDLS and CDR2 is YYNGEE. The DNA of the CDR3 is TGTGCCAGCAGCTTCAACAGGGCTGGGGCTGTCTCTGGGGCCAACGTCCTGACTTTC. Its translation: CASSFNRAGAVSGANVLTF. The full variable domain, completed using reference TRBV9 and TRBJ2-6, is DSGVTQTPKHLITATGQRVTLRCSPRSGDLSVYWYQQSLDQGLQFLIQYYNGEERAKGNILERFSAQQFPDLHSELNLSSLELGDSALYFCASSFNRAGAVSGANVLTFGAGSRLTVL.

The chain couples TRBV5-6 to TRBJ2-5, with 9 bases that match TRBD2. The germline V gene has CDR1 SGHDT and CDR2 YYEEEE. Trimming took 2 bases from V and 4 from J; bases not matched to a gene: 12. The CDR3 sequence is 17 residues long. The CDR3 region has the DNA TGTGCCAGCAGCTTAACCGGGACTAGCTCCTTTCCAGAGACCCAGTACTTC. It is translated as CASSLTGTSSFPETQYF.

This clone showed up just once. The V call is TRBV12-3 or TRBV12-4, the J call TRBJ2-5; D possibly corresponds to TRBD2 (5 bases). This CDR3 region has 13 residues. Trimming cost V 5 bases and J 2 bases, with 9 bases left between them. CDR3 residues: CASSPRLQETQYF. The CDR3 nucleotides read TGTGCCAGCAGTCCCCGACTACAAGAGACCCAGTACTTC.

The rearrangement uses TRBV29-1 and TRBJ2-7, with 9 positions matching TRBD1. Germline V gene data show CDR1 as SQVTM and CDR2 as ANQGSEA. The J segment lost 3 bases and the V segment lost 5 bases, leaving 5 bases of the junction unmatched. This CDR3 spans 13 amino acids. CDR3 nucleotide sequence: TGCAGCGTTTCCGGGACAGGGAACTACGAGCAGTACTTC. Translated, it gives CSVSGTGNYEQYF.

The J gene is TRBJ1-3, the V gene TRBV7-2; D perhaps matches TRBD1 (5 bases). The V and J ends lost 5 bases and 6 bases respectively, with 14 bases between them. Germline V lookup: CDR1 SGHTA, CDR2 FQGNSA. CDR3 length: 14 amino acids. The CDR3: CASSGTVRLNTIYF. The CDR3 DNA is TGTGCCAGCAGCGGGACCGTTCGGCTAAACACCATATATTTT.